These T cell receptor beta chains were read from a single sample in a study of T-cell reconstitution after alpha-beta-depleted transplantation in children. One entry per CDR3 protein results from TCRdb running MiXCR on the PCR reads. The sample contains about 16,000 distinct CDR3 sequences, about 8% of which appear only once. The source material was PBMCs, mostly from graft donor cells, sampled 60 days after TCRalphabeta/CD19-depleted stem cell transplant. The receptors shown here come from a boy less than two years old who had a stem cell transplant for Wiskott-Aldrich syndrome, so the T cells may come from the graft donor. CDR3s include the opening cysteine and the closing phenylalanine or tryptophan. Each record gives: clone size, J gene, D gene, V gene, CDR3 protein, CDR3 DNA. D genes are given only for firm matches. Size tells how often a clone was seen (once, few, many) or the class of an expanded clone, and some rows leave it out.

many	TRBJ1-4	.	TRBV6-5	CASSYGGSNEKLFF	TGTGCCAGCAGTTACGGAGGGTCTAATGAAAAACTGTTTTTT
many	TRBJ1-2	.	TRBV7-9	CASWEGYGYTF	TGTGCCAGCTGGGAGGGATATGGCTACACCTTC
few	TRBJ2-1	.	TRBV7-2	CASKTGVTGSYNEQFF	TGTGCCAGCAAAACGGGAGTCACGGGCTCCTACAATGAGCAGTTCTTC
few	TRBJ2-1	.	TRBV10-3	CAISESRAGGGTNEQFF	TGTGCCATCAGTGAGTCAAGGGCAGGGGGGGGGACCAATGAGCAGTTCTTC
many	TRBJ1-1	.	TRBV5-1	CASSSLGNTEAFF	TGCGCCAGCAGCTCACTGGGGAACACTGAAGCTTTCTTT
.	TRBJ1-6	.	TRBV5-1	CASSVGTPHSPLHF	TGCGCCAGCAGCGTCGGGACACCTCATTCACCCCTCCACTTT
.	TRBJ2-7	TRBD2	TRBV20-1	CCARDILAGFTYEQYF	TGCTGTGCTAGGGACATTCTAGCGGGATTTACCTACGAGCAGTACTTC
.	TRBJ2-1	TRBD2	TRBV7-6	CASREAGGPRGEQFF	TGTGCCAGCAGAGAAGCGGGAGGGCCTAGGGGTGAGCAGTTCTTC
many	TRBJ1-1	.	TRBV9	CASSVVWNTEAFF	TGTGCCAGCAGCGTAGTGTGGAACACTGAAGCTTTCTTT
many	TRBJ1-1	.	TRBV6-2/TRBV6-3	CATIWLQDGTLENTEAFF	TGTGCCACCATCTGGTTACAGGACGGCACCCTCGAGAACACTGAAGCTTTCTTT
many	TRBJ2-1	.	TRBV24-1	CATSDLEIPKYEQFF	TGTGCCACCAGTGATTTAGAAATCCCTAAGTATGAGCAGTTCTTC
few	TRBJ1-6	.	TRBV27	CASSLRVNSPLHF	TGTGCCAGCAGTTTAAGGGTAAATTCACCCCTCCACTTT
many	TRBJ2-1	TRBD2	TRBV5-1	CASSLPRLAGEEYNEQFF	TGCGCCAGCAGCTTGCCCCGACTAGCGGGAGAGGAATACAATGAGCAGTTCTTC
.	TRBJ1-4	.	TRBV20-1	CSARDPTNEKLFF	TGCAGTGCTAGAGATCCAACTAATGAAAAACTGTTTTTT
many	TRBJ2-1	.	TRBV24-1	CATSGAFYNEQFF	TGTGCCACCAGTGGAGCCTTTTACAATGAGCAGTTCTTC
.	TRBJ1-3	.	TRBV7-9	CASSLQTMGRRNTIYF	TGTGCCAGCAGCCTCCAAACTATGGGCCGGAGAAACACCATATATTTT
few	TRBJ1-2	.	TRBV11-2	CASSSYPIGRNDGYTF	TGTGCCAGCAGCTCGTACCCAATTGGACGGAATGATGGCTACACCTTC
medium-sized	TRBJ1-2	TRBD1	TRBV5-6	CASSLERDRDSYGYTF	TGTGCCAGCAGCTTGGAAAGGGACAGGGATAGCTATGGCTACACCTTC
medium-sized	TRBJ1-1	.	TRBV10-3	CAINSFGGAPNTEAFF	TGTGCCATCAACTCGTTCGGGGGGGCGCCCAACACTGAAGCTTTCTTT
many	TRBJ2-4	.	TRBV4-1	CASSQDGWRNIQYF	TGCGCCAGCAGCCAAGACGGGTGGAGAAACATTCAGTACTTC
many	TRBJ1-1	.	TRBV29-1	CSVVRRGTEAFF	TGCAGCGTTGTTCGAAGGGGCACTGAAGCTTTCTTT
medium-sized	TRBJ2-3	.	TRBV7-8	CASSLDLGDTQYF	TGTGCCAGCAGCTTAGATTTAGGGGATACGCAGTATTTT
.	TRBJ1-6	.	TRBV7-9	CASSFKGTSPLHF	TGTGCCAGCAGTTTTAAGGGAACTTCACCCCTCCACTTT
.	TRBJ1-1	.	TRBV24-1	CATSDSLNTEAFF	TGTGCCACCAGTGACAGTTTGAACACTGAAGCTTTCTTT
many	TRBJ1-6	.	TRBV7-9	CASSLMENSPLHF	TGTGCCAGCAGCTTAATGGAGAATTCACCCCTCCACTTT
many	TRBJ2-1	.	TRBV5-5	CASSLATGGPSSYNEQFF	TGTGCCAGCAGCTTGGCGACAGGTGGGCCTAGCTCCTACAATGAGCAGTTCTTC
few	TRBJ2-1	TRBD2	TRBV6-4	CASNERGTSSYNEQFF	TGTGCCAGCAACGAACGGGGGACTAGTAGCTACAATGAGCAGTTCTTC
few	TRBJ2-7	TRBD2	TRBV5-1	CASSLEGLAGLLRYEQYF	TGCGCCAGCAGCTTGGAAGGACTAGCGGGCCTCCTAAGGTACGAGCAGTACTTC
many	TRBJ2-5	.	TRBV10-3	CAISESKQNQETQYF	TGTGCCATCAGTGAGTCGAAGCAGAACCAAGAGACCCAGTACTTC
many	TRBJ2-1	.	TRBV4-2	CASSRNGYNEQFF	TGTGCCAGCAGCCGAAATGGCTACAATGAGCAGTTCTTC
few	TRBJ1-1	.	TRBV25-1	CASSLKGNTEAFF	TGTGCCAGCAGCTTGAAGGGGAACACTGAAGCTTTCTTT
.	TRBJ2-5	TRBD2	TRBV11-2	CASSFLAGAGETQYF	TGTGCCAGCAGCTTCCTAGCGGGAGCTGGGGAGACCCAGTACTTC
many	TRBJ2-1	TRBD2	TRBV6-1	CASGHSTGLAGYNEQFF	TGTGCCAGCGGACACTCTACAGGACTAGCGGGCTACAATGAGCAGTTCTTC
few	TRBJ2-1	TRBD2	TRBV5-6	CASGPGSGSSNYNEQFF	TGTGCCAGCGGCCCAGGGAGCGGGAGCTCAAACTACAATGAGCAGTTCTTC
few	TRBJ1-2	.	TRBV6-1	CASSITGNYGYTF	TGTGCCAGCAGTATTACAGGGAACTATGGCTACACCTTC